The rows below give T cell receptor beta chains drawn from one sample of a study of cytomegalovirus exposure and HLA in healthy donors. The protocol was immunoSEQ multiplex PCR, while the TCRdb copy is restricted to in-frame clones and leaves out a portion. The table lists approximately 160,000 clones, 77% of them singletons. The sample was PBMCs. The receptors come from a woman between 35 and 50 years old in good health and CMV-seropositive. The CDR3 runs from the conserved cysteine through the conserved F or W. A D gene is named only where the DNA matches it firmly. A clone size is listed for some rows: how often the clone was seen (once, few, many), or a class if it is expanded.

j_call: TRBJ1-2; d_call: TRBD1; v_call: TRBV6-1; clone_size: -; cdr3_nt: TGTGCCAGCAGGGTACAGGGGGTAAACTATGGCTACACCTTC; cdr3_aa: CASRVQGVNYGYTF
j_call: TRBJ1-2; d_call: -; v_call: TRBV7-2; clone_size: -; cdr3_nt: TGTGCCAGCAGGCACAGTGGCCATGGCTACACCTTC; cdr3_aa: CASRHSGHGYTF
j_call: TRBJ1-1; d_call: TRBD1; v_call: TRBV10-1; clone_size: few; cdr3_nt: TGCGCCAGCAGTGGGGACAGGCTCACTGAAGCTTTCTTT; cdr3_aa: CASSGDRLTEAFF
j_call: TRBJ2-5; d_call: TRBD2; v_call: TRBV11-3; clone_size: -; cdr3_nt: TGTGCCAGCAGCTTAGAAGGGACTAGCGGGCAAGAGACCCAGTACTTC; cdr3_aa: CASSLEGTSGQETQYF
j_call: TRBJ2-7; d_call: -; v_call: TRBV6-1; clone_size: -; cdr3_nt: TGTGCCAGCAGTGTTCTCTCGGCCTACGAGCAGTACTTC; cdr3_aa: CASSVLSAYEQYF
j_call: TRBJ2-7; d_call: -; v_call: TRBV5-1; clone_size: -; cdr3_nt: TGCGCCAGCAGCTTGAGTGGCGAGGCCGAGCAGTACTTC; cdr3_aa: CASSLSGEAEQYF
j_call: TRBJ2-1; d_call: TRBD1; v_call: TRBV19; clone_size: -; cdr3_nt: TGTGCCAGTAGTATAGCAGGGGGCGCTTCCTTCAATGAGCAGTTCTTC; cdr3_aa: CASSIAGGASFNEQFF
j_call: TRBJ2-7; d_call: -; v_call: TRBV2; clone_size: -; cdr3_nt: TGTGCCAGCTCTCCGGCGGCACGCTCCTACGAGCAGTACTTC; cdr3_aa: CASSPAARSYEQYF
j_call: TRBJ2-3; d_call: TRBD1; v_call: TRBV2; clone_size: -; cdr3_nt: TGTGCCAGCACTCTTTTGGGACAGGGGTCAGATACGCAGTATTTT; cdr3_aa: CASTLLGQGSDTQYF
j_call: TRBJ1-3; d_call: -; v_call: TRBV4-1; clone_size: -; cdr3_nt: TGCGCCAGCAGCCAAGATGTCGGAGCGGGGGGAAACACCATATATTTT; cdr3_aa: CASSQDVGAGGNTIYF
j_call: TRBJ2-2; d_call: -; v_call: TRBV28; clone_size: -; cdr3_nt: TGTGCCAGCAGGGCTGGCTCGGGGGAGCTGTTTTTT; cdr3_aa: CASRAGSGELFF
j_call: TRBJ2-5; d_call: TRBD2; v_call: TRBV7-2; clone_size: -; cdr3_nt: TGTGCCAGCAGCTTGGTCGGGCTAGCGGGGGGTGGAGAGACCCAGTACTTC; cdr3_aa: CASSLVGLAGGGETQYF
j_call: TRBJ2-1; d_call: TRBD2; v_call: TRBV19; clone_size: -; cdr3_nt: TGTGCCAGTAGTGGCGGGAGGGCCGGGGACAATGAGCAGTTCTTC; cdr3_aa: CASSGGRAGDNEQFF
j_call: TRBJ1-2; d_call: -; v_call: TRBV19; clone_size: -; cdr3_nt: TGTGCCAGTAGTACAACAGGAGACTATGGCTACACCTTC; cdr3_aa: CASSTTGDYGYTF